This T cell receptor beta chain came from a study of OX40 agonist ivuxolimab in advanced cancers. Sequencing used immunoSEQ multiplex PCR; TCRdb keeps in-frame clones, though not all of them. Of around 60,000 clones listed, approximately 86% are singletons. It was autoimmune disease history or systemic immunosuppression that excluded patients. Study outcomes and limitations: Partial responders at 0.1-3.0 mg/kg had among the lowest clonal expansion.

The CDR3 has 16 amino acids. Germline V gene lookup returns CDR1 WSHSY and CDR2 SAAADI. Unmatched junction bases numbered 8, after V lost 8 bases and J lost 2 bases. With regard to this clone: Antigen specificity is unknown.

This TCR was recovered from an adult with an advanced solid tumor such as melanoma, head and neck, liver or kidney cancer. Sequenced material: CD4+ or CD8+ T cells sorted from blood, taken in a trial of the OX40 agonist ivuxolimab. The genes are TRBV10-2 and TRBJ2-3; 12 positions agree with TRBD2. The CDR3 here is CASRSSGRAFTDTQYF. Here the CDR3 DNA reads TGCGCCAGCCGGTCTAGCGGGAGGGCCTTCACAGATACGCAGTATTTT.